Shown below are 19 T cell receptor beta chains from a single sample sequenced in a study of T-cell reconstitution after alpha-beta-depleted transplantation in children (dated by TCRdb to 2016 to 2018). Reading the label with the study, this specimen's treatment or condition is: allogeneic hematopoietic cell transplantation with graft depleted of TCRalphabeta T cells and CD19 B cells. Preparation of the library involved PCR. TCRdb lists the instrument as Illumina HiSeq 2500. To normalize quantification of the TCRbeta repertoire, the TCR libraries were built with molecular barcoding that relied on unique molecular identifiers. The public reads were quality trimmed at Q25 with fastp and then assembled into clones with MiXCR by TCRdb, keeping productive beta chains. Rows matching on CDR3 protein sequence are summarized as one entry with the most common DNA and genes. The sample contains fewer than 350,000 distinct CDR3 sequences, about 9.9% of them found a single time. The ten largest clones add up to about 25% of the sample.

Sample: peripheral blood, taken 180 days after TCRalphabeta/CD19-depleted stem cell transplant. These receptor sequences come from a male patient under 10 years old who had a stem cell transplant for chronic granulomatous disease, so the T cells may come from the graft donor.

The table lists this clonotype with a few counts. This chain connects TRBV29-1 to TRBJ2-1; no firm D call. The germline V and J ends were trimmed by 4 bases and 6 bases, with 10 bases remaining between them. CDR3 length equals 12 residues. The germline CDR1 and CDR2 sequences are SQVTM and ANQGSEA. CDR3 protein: CSVAGSPNEQFF. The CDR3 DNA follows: TGCAGCGTTGCGGGCTCTCCCAATGAGCAGTTCTTC.

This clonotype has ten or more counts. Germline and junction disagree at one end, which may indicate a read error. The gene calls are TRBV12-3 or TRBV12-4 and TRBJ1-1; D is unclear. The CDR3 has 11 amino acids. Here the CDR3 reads CASRKSGLFSF. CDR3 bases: TGTGCCAGCAGAAAATCAGGCCTTTTTTCCTTT.

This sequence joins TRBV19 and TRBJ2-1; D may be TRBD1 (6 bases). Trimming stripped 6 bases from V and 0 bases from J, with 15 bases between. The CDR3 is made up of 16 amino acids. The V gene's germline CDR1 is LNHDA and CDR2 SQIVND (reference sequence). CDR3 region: CASSWDIQSSYNEQFF. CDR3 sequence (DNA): TGTGCCAGTAGCTGGGACATACAAAGCTCCTACAATGAGCAGTTCTTC.

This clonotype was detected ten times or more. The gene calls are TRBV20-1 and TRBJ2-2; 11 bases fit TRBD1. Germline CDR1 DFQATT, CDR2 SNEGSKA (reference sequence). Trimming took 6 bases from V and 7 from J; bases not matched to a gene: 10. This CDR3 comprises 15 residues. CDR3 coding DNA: TGCAGTGCCAATCCCGGGACAGGGGGAAACGGGGAGCTGTTTTTT. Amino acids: CSANPGTGGNGELFF.

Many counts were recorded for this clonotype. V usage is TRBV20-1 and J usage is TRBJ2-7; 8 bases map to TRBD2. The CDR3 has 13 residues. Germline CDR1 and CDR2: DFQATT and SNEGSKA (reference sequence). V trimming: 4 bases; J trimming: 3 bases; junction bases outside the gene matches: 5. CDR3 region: CSAMSGRSYEQYF. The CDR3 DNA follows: TGCAGTGCTATGAGCGGGAGAAGCTACGAGCAGTACTTC.

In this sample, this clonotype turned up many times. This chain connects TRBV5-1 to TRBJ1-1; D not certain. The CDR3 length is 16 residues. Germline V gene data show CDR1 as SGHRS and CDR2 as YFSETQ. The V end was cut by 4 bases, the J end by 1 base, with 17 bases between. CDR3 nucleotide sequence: TGCGCCAGCAGCCCCTCAGGACGGGCCAGGAACACTGAAGCTTTCTTT. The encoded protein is CASSPSGRARNTEAFF.

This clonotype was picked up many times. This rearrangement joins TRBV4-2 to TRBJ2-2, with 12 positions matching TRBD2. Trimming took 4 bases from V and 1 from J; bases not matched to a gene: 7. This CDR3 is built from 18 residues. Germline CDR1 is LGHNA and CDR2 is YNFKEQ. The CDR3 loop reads CASSLLGLAGLNTGELFF. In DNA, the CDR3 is TGTGCCAGCAGCCTGCTCGGACTAGCGGGATTGAACACCGGGGAGCTGTTTTTT.

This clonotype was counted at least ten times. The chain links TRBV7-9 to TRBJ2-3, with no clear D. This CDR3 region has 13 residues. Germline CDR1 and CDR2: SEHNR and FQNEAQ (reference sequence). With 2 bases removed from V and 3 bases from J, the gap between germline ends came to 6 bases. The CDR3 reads CASSLFRTDTQYF. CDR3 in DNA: TGTGCCAGCAGCTTATTTCGGACAGATACGCAGTATTTT.

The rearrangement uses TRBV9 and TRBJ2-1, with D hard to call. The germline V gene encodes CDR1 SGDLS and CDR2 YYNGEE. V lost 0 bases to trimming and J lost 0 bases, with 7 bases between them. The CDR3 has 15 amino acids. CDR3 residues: CASSVGWSSYNEQFF. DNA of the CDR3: TGTGCCAGCAGCGTAGGATGGAGCTCCTACAATGAGCAGTTCTTC.

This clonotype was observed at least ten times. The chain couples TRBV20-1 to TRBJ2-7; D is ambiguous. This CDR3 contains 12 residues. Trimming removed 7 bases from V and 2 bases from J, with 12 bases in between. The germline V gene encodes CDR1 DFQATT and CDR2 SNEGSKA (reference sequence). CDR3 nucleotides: TGCAGTGGTCGAGCTGGACCCTACGAGCAGTACTTC. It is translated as CSGRAGPYEQYF.

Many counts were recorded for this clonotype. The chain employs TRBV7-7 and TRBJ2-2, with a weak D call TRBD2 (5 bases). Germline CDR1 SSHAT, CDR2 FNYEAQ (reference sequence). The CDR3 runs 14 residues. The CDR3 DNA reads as TGTGCTAGTTCTAGGTCCCCGGGGACCGGGGAGCTGTTTTTT. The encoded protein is CASSRSPGTGELFF.

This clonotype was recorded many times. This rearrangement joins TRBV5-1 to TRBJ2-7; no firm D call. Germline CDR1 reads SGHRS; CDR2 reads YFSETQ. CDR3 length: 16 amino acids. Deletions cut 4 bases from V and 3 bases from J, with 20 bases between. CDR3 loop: CASSATSGTDNYEQYF. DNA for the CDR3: TGCGCCAGCAGCGCAACCTCCGGAACAGACAACTACGAGCAGTACTTC.

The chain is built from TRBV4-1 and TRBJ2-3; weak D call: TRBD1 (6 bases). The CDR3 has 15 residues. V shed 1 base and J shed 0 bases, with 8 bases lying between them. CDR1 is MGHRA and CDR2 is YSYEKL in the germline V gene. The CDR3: CASSQVGGSTDTQYF. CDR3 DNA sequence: TGCGCCAGCAGCCAAGTAGGGGGTAGCACAGATACGCAGTATTTT.

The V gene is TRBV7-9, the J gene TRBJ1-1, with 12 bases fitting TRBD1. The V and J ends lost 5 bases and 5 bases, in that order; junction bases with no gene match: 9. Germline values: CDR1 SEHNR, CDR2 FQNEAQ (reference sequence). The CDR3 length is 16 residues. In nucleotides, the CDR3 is TGTGCCAGCAGCGACCGGGGACAGGGGGCCGGGACTGAAGCTTTCTTT. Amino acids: CASSDRGQGAGTEAFF.

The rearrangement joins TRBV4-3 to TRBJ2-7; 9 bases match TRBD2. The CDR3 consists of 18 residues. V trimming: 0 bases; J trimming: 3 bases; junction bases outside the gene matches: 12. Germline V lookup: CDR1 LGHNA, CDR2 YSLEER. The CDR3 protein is CASSQEERKAGGCYEQYF. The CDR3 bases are TGCGCCAGCAGCCAAGAGGAGAGAAAAGCGGGAGGTTGCTACGAGCAGTACTTC.

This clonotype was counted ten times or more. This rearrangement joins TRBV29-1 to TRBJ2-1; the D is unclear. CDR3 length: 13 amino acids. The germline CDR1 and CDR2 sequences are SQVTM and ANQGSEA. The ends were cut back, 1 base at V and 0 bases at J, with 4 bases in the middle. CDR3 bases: TGCAGCGTTGAAGGTAGCTCCTACAATGAGCAGTTCTTC. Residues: CSVEGSSYNEQFF.

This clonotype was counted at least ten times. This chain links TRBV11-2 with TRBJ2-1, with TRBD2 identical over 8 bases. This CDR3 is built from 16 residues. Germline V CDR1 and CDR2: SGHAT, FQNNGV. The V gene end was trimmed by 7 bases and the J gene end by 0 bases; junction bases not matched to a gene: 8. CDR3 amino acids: CASNRRLASSYNEQFF. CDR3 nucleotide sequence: TGTGCCAGCAACCGTCGACTAGCGAGCTCCTACAATGAGCAGTTCTTC. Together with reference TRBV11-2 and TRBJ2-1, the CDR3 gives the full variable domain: EAGVAQSPRYKIIEKRQSVAFWCNPISGHATLYWYQQILGQGPKLLIQFQNNGVVDDSQLPKDRFSAERLKGVDSTLKIQPAKLEDSAVYLCASNRRLASSYNEQFFGPGTRLTVL.

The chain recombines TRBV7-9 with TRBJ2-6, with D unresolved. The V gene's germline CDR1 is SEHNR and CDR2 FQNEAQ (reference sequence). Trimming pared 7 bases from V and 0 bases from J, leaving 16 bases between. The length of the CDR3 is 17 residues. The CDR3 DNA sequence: TGTGCCAGCACTACCCATAAGCCGGGCTCTGGGGCCAACGTCCTGACTTTC. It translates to CASTTHKPGSGANVLTF. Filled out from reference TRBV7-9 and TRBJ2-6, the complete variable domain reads DTGVSQNPRHKITKRGQNVTFRCDPISEHNRLYWYRQTLGQGPEFLTYFQNEAQLEKSRLLSDRFSAERPKGSFSTLEIQRTEQGDSAMYLCASTTHKPGSGANVLTFGAGSRLTVL.

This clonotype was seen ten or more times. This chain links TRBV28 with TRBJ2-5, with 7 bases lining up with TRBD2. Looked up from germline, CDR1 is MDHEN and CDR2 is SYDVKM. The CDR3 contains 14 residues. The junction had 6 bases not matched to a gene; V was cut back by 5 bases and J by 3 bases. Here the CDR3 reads CASSTTLAEETQYF. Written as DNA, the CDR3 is TGTGCCAGCAGTACCACTCTAGCGGAAGAGACCCAGTACTTC.